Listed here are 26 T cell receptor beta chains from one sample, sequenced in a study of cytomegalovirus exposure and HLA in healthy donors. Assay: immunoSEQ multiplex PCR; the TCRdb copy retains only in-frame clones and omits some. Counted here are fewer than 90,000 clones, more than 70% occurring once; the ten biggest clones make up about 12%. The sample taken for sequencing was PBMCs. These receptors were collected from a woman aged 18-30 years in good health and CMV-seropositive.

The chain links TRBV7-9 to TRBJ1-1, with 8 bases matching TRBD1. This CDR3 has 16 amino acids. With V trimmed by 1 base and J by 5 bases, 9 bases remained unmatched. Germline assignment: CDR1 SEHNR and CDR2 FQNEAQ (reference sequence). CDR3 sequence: CASSLDGRGRWTEAFF. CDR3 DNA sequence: TGTGCCAGCAGCTTAGACGGCAGGGGGCGTTGGACTGAAGCTTTCTTT.

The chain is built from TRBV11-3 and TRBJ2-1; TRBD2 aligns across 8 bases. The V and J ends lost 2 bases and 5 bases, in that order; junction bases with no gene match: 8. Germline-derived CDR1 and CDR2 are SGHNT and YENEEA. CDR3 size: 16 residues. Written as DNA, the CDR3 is TGTGCCAGCAGCTTATCCTCGGGGGGGGGAGACAATGAGCAGTTCTTC. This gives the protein CASSLSSGGGDNEQFF.

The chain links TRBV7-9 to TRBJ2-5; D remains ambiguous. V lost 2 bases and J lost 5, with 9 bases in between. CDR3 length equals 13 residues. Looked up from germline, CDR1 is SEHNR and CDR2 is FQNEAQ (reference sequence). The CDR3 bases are TGTGCCAGCAGCTTAATTGACGGGGAGACCCAGTACTTC. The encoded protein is CASSLIDGETQYF. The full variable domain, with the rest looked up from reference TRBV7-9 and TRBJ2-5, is DTGVSQNPRHKITKRGQNVTFRCDPISEHNRLYWYRQTLGQGPEFLTYFQNEAQLEKSRLLSDRFSAERPKGSFSTLEIQRTEQGDSAMYLCASSLIDGETQYFGPGTRLLVL.

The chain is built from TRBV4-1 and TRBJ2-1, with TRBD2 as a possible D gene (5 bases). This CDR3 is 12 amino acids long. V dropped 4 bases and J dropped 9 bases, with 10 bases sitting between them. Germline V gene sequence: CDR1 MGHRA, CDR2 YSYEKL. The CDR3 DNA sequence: TGCGCCAGCAGCCTGGCTAGCTCTGAGCAGTTCTTC. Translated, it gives CASSLASSEQFF.

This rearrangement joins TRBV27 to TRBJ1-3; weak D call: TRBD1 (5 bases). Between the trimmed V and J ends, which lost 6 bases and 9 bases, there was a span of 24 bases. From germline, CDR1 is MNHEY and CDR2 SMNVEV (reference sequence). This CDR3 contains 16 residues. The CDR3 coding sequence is TGTGCCAGCAGCACCCTTAGGGGCAGGGTACTGGGCACCATATATTTT. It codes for CASSTLRGRVLGTIYF.

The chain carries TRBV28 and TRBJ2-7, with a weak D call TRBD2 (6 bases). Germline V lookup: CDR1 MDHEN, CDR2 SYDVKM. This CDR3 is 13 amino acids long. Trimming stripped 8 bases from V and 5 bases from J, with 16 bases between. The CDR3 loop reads CASLTPGGNEQYF. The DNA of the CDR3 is TGTGCCAGCCTTACCCCCGGCGGGAACGAGCAGTACTTC.

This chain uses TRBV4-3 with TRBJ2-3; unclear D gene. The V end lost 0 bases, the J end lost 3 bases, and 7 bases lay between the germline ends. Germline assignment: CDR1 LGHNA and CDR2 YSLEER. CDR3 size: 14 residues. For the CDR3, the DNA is TGCGCCAGCAGCCAAGATCCTATAACAGATACGCAGTATTTT. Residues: CASSQDPITDTQYF.

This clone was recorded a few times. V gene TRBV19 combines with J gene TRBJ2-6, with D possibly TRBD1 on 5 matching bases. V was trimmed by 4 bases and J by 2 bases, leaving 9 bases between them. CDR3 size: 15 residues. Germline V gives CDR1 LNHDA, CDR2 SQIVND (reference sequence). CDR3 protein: CASSTQATGANVLTF. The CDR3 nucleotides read TGTGCCAGTAGTACACAGGCTACTGGGGCCAACGTCCTGACTTTC.

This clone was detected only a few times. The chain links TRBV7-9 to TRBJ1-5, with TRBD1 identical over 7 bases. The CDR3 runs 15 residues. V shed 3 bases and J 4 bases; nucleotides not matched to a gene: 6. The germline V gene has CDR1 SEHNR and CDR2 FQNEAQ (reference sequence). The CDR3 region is CASSFEGGGNQPQHF. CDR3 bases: TGTGCCAGCAGCTTCGAAGGGGGCGGAAATCAGCCCCAGCATTTT.

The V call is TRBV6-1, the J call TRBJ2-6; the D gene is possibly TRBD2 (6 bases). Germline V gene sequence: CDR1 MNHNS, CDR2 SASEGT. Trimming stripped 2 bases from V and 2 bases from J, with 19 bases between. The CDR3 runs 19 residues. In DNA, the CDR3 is TGTGCCAGCAGTGAACTAGCGAGAGGTCTTATTACTGGGGCCAACGTCCTGACTTTC. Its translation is CASSELARGLITGANVLTF.

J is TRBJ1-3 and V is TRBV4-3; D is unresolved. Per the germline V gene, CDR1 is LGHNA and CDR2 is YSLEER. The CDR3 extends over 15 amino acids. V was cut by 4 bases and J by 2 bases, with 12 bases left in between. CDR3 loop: CASSPFEVAGNTIYF. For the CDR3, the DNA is TGCGCCAGCAGCCCCTTCGAGGTAGCTGGAAACACCATATATTTT.

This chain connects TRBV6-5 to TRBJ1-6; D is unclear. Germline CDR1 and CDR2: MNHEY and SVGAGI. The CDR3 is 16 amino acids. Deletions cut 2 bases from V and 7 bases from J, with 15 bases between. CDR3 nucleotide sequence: TGTGCCAGCAGTTACGACACAGATTCGACCAATTCACCCCTCCACTTT. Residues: CASSYDTDSTNSPLHF.

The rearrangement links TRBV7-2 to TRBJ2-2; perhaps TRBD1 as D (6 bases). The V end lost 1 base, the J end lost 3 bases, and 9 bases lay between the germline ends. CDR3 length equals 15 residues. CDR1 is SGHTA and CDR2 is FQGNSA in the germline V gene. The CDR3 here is CASSLGRGDTGELFF. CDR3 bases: TGTGCCAGCAGCTTAGGCAGGGGAGACACCGGGGAGCTGTTTTTT.

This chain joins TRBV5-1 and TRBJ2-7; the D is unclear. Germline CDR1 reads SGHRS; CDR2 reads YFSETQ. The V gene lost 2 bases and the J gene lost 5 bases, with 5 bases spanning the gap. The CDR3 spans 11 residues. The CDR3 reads CASSLSDEQYF. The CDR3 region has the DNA TGCGCCAGCAGCTTATCCGACGAGCAGTACTTC.

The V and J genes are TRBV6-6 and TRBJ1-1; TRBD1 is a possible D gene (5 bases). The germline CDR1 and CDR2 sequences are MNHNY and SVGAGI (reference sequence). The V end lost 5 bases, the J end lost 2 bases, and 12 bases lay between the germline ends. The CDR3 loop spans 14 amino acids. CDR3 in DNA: TGTGCCAGCAGTGATAGGCAGGGAAACACTGAAGCTTTCTTT. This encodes CASSDRQGNTEAFF.

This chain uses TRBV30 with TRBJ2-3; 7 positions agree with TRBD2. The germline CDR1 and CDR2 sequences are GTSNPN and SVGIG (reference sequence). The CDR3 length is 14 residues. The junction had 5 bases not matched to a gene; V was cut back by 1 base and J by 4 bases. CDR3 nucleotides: TGTGCCTGGAGTGAGGTGGGGGGGGCAGATACGCAGTATTTT. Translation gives CAWSEVGGADTQYF.

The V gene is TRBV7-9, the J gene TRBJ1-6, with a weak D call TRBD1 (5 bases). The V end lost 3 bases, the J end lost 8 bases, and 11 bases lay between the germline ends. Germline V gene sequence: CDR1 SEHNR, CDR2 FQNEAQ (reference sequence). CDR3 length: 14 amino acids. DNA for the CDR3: TGTGCCAGCAGCTTCCAGGGTGGGGATTCACCCCTCCACTTT. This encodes CASSFQGGDSPLHF.

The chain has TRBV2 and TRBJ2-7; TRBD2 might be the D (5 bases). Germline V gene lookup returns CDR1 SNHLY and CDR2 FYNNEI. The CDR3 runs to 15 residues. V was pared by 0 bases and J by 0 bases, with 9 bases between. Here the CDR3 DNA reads TGTGCCAGCAGTGAAGCGCGGACTGTCTCCTACGAGCAGTACTTC. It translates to CASSEARTVSYEQYF.

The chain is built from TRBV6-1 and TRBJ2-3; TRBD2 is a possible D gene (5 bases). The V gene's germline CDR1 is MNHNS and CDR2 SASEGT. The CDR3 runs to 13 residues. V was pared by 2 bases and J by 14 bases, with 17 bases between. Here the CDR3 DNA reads TGTGCCAGCAGTGAACAGATCGGCGGAGGTCGGTATTTT. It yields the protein CASSEQIGGGRYF.

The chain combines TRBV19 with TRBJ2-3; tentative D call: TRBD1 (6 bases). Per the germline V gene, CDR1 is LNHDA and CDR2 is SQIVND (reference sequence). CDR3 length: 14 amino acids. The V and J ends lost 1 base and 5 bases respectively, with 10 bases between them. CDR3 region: CASSIGRQEDTQYF. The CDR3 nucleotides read TGTGCCAGTAGTATAGGGCGACAGGAAGATACGCAGTATTTT.

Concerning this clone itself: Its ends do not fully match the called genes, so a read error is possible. CDR3 loop: CASKADSGNTIYF. The CDR3 DNA sequence: TGTGCCAGTAAGGCGGACTCTGGTAACACCATATATTTT. The J gene is TRBJ1-3, the V gene TRBV19; unclear D gene. The CDR3 consists of 13 residues. Germline V gene sequence: CDR1 LNHDA, CDR2 SQIVND (reference sequence).

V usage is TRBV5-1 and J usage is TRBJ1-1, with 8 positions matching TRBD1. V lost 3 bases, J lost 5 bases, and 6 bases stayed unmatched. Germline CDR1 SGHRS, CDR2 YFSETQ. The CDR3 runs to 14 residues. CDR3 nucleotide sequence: TGCGCCAGCAGCTGGGGGACAGGTCAGACTGAAGCTTTCTTT. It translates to CASSWGTGQTEAFF. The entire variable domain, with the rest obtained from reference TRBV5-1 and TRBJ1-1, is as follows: KAGVTQTPRYLIKTRGQQVTLSCSPISGHRSVSWYQQTPGQGLQFLFEYFSETQRNKGNFPGRFSGRQFSNSRSEMNVSTLELGDSALYLCASSWGTGQTEAFFGQGTRLTVV.

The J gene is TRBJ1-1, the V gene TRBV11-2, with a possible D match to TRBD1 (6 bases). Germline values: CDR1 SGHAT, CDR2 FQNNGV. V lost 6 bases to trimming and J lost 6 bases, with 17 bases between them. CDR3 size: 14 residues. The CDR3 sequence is CASRQVQGRAEAFF. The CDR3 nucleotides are TGTGCCAGCAGGCAGGTTCAGGGGCGAGCTGAAGCTTTCTTT.

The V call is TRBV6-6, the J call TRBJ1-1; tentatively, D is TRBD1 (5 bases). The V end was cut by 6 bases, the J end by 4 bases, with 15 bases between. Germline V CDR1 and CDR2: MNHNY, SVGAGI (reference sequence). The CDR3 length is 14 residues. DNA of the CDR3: TGTGCCAGCAGCACGGTGGGGGAGGGCACTGAAGCTTTCTTT. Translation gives CASSTVGEGTEAFF.

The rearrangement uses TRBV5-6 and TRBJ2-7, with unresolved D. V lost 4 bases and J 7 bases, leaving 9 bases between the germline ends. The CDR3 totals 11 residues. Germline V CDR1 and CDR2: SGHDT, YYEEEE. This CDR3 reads CASSLVSEQYF. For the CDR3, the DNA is TGTGCCAGCAGCCTGGTCAGTGAGCAGTACTTC.

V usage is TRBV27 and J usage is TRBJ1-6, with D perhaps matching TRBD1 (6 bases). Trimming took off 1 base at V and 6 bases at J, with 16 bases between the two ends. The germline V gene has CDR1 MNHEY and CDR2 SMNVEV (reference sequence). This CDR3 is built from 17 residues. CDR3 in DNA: TGTGCCAGCAGTTTATATCCAGGGACAAAAATTAATTCACCCCTCCACTTT. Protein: CASSLYPGTKINSPLHF.